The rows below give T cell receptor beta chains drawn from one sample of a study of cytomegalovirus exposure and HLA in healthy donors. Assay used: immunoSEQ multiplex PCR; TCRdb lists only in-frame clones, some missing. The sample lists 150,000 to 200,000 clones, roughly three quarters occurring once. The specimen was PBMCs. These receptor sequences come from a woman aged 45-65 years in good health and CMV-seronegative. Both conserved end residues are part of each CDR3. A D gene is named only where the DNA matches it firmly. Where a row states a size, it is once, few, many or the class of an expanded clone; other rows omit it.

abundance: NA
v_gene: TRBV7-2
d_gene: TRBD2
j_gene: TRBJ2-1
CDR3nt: TGTGCCAGCAGCTTTACTAGACTAGCGGGGGAAGTTAATGAGCAGTTCTTC
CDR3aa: CASSFTRLAGEVNEQFF

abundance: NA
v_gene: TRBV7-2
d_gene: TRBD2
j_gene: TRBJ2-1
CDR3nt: TGTGCCAGCAGCGAAGGGGGACTAGCGGCTATTGAGCAGTTCTTC
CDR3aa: CASSEGGLAAIEQFF

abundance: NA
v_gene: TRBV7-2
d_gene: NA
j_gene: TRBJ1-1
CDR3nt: TGTGCCAGCAGCTCCGCTAGCACAACTAACACTGAAGCTTTCTTT
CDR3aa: CASSSASTTNTEAFF

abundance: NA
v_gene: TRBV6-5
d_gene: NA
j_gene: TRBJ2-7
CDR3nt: TGTGCCAGCAGTTACCAGGAGGGCATATACGAGCAGTACTTC
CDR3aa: CASSYQEGIYEQYF

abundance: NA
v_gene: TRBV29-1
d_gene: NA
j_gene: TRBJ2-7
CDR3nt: TGCAGCGTTGAAGATCGAAGGGGGAACGAGCAGTACTTC
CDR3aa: CSVEDRRGNEQYF

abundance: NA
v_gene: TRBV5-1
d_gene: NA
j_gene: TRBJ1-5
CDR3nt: TGCGCCAGCAGCTCAGGCCCTAGCAATCAGCCCCAGCATTTT
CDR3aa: CASSSGPSNQPQHF

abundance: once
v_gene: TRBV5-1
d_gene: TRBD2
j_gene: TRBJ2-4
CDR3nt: TGCGCCAGCAGCTTGGGCACTAGCGGATCAAACATTCAGTACTTC
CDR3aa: CASSLGTSGSNIQYF

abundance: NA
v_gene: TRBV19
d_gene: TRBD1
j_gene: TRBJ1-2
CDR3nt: TGTGCCAGTAGTGCGCCGGGACAGCCCTCCTATGGCTACACCTTC
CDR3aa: CASSAPGQPSYGYTF

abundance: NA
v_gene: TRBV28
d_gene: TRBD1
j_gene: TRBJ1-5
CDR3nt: TGTGCCAGTCGGACAGGGGGCAATCAGCCCCAGCATTTT
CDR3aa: CASRTGGNQPQHF

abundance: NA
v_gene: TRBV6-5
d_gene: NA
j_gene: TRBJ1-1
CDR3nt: TGTGCCAGCAGGGCCCAGTTGAACACTGAAGCTTTCTTT
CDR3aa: CASRAQLNTEAFF

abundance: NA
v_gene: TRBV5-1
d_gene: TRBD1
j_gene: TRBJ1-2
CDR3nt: TGCGCCAGCAGCATAAGGGACAGCCCCTATGGCTACACCTTC
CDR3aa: CASSIRDSPYGYTF

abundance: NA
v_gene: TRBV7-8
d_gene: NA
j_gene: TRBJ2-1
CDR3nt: TGTGCCAGCAGCTCCCCCTTTGATAGCTCCTACAATGAGCAGTTCTTC
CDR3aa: CASSSPFDSSYNEQFF

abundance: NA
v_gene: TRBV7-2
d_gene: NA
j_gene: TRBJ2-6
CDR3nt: TGTGCCAGTTGTCTACAGGGTCGGTCTGGGGCCAACGTCCTGACTTTC
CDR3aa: CASCLQGRSGANVLTF